These T cell receptor beta chains were read from a single sample in a study of vaccination and CD4 T cells after COVID-19. The antigens of these receptors remain unknown. TCRdb reanalysed the PCR reads using MiXCR and keeps one entry per CDR3 protein. The sample yields approximately 13,000 distinct CDR3 sequences, roughly 40% seen once. Sequences were derived from CD4+ T cells from blood, cultured in vitro, sampled before SARS-CoV-2 vaccination. These receptors were taken from a human donor who had recovered from COVID-19. Both conserved end residues are part of each CDR3. Fields, in order: J gene, clone size, D gene, V gene, CDR3 length, CDR3 protein, CDR3 DNA. D genes are given only for firm matches. Size is omitted from some rows. Given values are once, few, many or a class for expanded clones.

TRBJ1-2 | NA | NA | TRBV11-3 | 13 | CASSLGRNYGYTF | TGTGCCAGCAGCTTGGGCAGGAACTATGGCTACACCTTC
TRBJ1-5 | NA | NA | TRBV15 | 13 | CATSRGSNQPQHF | TGTGCCACCAGCAGGGGGAGCAATCAGCCCCAGCATTTT
TRBJ2-2 | NA | TRBD2 | TRBV7-3 | 16 | CASSTSGGARTGELFF | TGTGCCAGCAGCACTAGCGGGGGGGCCCGCACCGGGGAGCTGTTTTTT
TRBJ1-1 | few | NA | TRBV7-9 | 11 | CASSHLTEAFF | TGTGCCAGCAGCCACCTCACTGAAGCTTTCTTT
TRBJ1-6 | few | NA | TRBV6-1 | 13 | CASSLVDSSPLHF | TGTGCCAGCAGCCTCGTCGACAGTTCACCCCTCCACTTT
TRBJ2-5 | few | NA | TRBV7-9 | 18 | CASSSRPRDPQGRETQYF | TGTGCCAGCAGCTCGCGCCCCCGGGACCCCCAAGGGCGGGAGACCCAGTACTTC
TRBJ2-5 | NA | NA | TRBV5-1 | 13 | CASSRGEEETQYF | TGCGCCAGCAGTCGTGGAGAGGAAGAGACCCAGTACTTC
TRBJ1-1 | few | NA | TRBV28 | 12 | CATSTVNTEAFF | TGTGCCACCTCCACAGTGAACACTGAAGCTTTCTTT
TRBJ2-7 | few | TRBD2 | TRBV20-1 | 16 | CSARGGYGTNAYEQYF | TGCAGTGCTAGGGGGGGGTACGGGACGAATGCCTACGAGCAGTACTTC
TRBJ2-7 | NA | NA | TRBV7-9 | 12 | CASSQTGYEQYF | TGTGCCAGCAGCCAGACAGGCTACGAGCAGTACTTC
TRBJ1-5 | few | NA | TRBV24-1 | 12 | CATSDEHQPQHF | TGTGCCACCAGTGATGAGCATCAGCCCCAGCATTTT
TRBJ1-2 | NA | NA | TRBV19 | 14 | CASSISTANYGYTF | TGTGCCAGTAGTATATCGACAGCTAACTATGGCTACACCTTC
TRBJ1-2 | NA | NA | TRBV6-4 | 14 | CASSEGGLVYGYTF | TGTGCCAGCAGTGAAGGCGGGCTCGTCTATGGCTACACCTTC
TRBJ1-1 | NA | NA | TRBV6-1 | 13 | CASSQGRNTEAFF | TGTGCCAGCAGCCAGGGTCGGAACACTGAAGCTTTCTTT
TRBJ2-1 | once | TRBD2 | TRBV7-8 | 16 | CASSFGTSGRLYEQFF | TGTGCCAGCAGCTTCGGGACTAGCGGGAGGCTCTATGAGCAGTTCTTC
TRBJ1-5 | few | NA | TRBV6-1 | 16 | CASSNAREGSNQPQHF | TGTGCCAGCAGTAACGCCAGGGAGGGAAGCAATCAGCCCCAGCATTTT
TRBJ1-1 | NA | NA | TRBV7-2 | 15 | CASRAGFYSNTEAFF | TGTGCCAGCAGAGCAGGGTTTTACTCGAACACTGAAGCTTTCTTT
TRBJ1-5 | NA | NA | TRBV4-2 | 15 | CASSQGSGINQPQHF | TGTGCCAGCAGCCAAGGTTCAGGTATCAATCAGCCCCAGCATTTT
TRBJ1-2 | NA | NA | TRBV7-2 | 14 | CASSKPHRGGGYTF | TGTGCCAGCAGCAAACCGCATCGCGGTGGCGGCTACACCTTC
TRBJ2-2 | NA | TRBD2 | TRBV7-2 | 16 | CASSPQAGGNTGELFF | TGTGCCAGCAGCCCACAAGCGGGGGGGAACACCGGGGAGCTGTTTTTT
TRBJ2-5 | NA | TRBD1 | TRBV20-1 | 12 | CSASDRQETQYF | TGCAGTGCCTCGGACAGGCAAGAGACCCAGTACTTC
TRBJ2-3 | NA | NA | TRBV24-1 | 15 | CATGEKGIFTDTQYF | TGTGCCACCGGGGAAAAGGGGATCTTCACAGATACGCAGTATTTT
TRBJ2-6 | NA | NA | TRBV5-1 | 16 | CASSLDGIAGANVLTF | TGCGCCAGCAGCTTGGATGGGATCGCTGGGGCCAACGTCCTGACTTTC
TRBJ2-2 | NA | TRBD1 | TRBV24-1 | 15 | CATSEGRQGAGELFF | TGTGCCACCAGTGAGGGCAGACAGGGGGCCGGGGAGCTGTTTTTT
TRBJ2-3 | NA | NA | TRBV2 | 13 | CASRTTGTDTQYF | TGTGCCAGCAGAACGACCGGCACAGATACGCAGTATTTT
TRBJ1-2 | NA | TRBD1 | TRBV11-3 | 17 | CASSLELPGQGGYGYTF | TGTGCCAGCAGCTTAGAACTCCCGGGACAGGGCGGCTATGGCTACACCTTC
TRBJ2-5 | few | TRBD2 | TRBV7-9 | 15 | CASRKAGGDLATQYF | TGTGCCAGCAGGAAAGCGGGAGGGGACCTGGCGACCCAGTACTTC
TRBJ1-2 | NA | NA | TRBV9 | 13 | CASSVGHHYGYTF | TGTGCCAGCAGCGTAGGGCACCATTATGGCTACACCTTC
TRBJ1-2 | NA | NA | TRBV7-9 | 15 | CASSLGMGSIDGYTF | TGTGCCAGCAGCTTAGGGATGGGGAGTATTGATGGCTACACCTTC
TRBJ2-5 | NA | TRBD1 | TRBV7-9 | 15 | CASSLGDRDQETQYF | TGTGCCAGCAGTTTAGGGGACAGGGATCAAGAGACCCAGTACTTC
TRBJ2-1 | NA | NA | TRBV7-9 | 14 | CASSQGFFENEQFF | TGTGCCAGCAGTCAGGGGTTTTTTGAGAATGAGCAGTTCTTC
TRBJ1-5 | few | NA | TRBV7-2 | 13 | CASSWGANQPQHF | TGTGCCAGCAGCTGGGGGGCCAATCAGCCCCAGCATTTT
TRBJ2-1 | NA | NA | TRBV7-3 | 13 | CASSLTIGHEQFF | TGTGCCAGCAGCTTAACGATCGGCCATGAGCAGTTCTTC
TRBJ2-7 | NA | TRBD1 | TRBV6-2/TRBV6-3 | 14 | CASNTRGPRDEQYF | TGTGCCAGCAATACCAGGGGGCCAAGGGACGAGCAGTACTTC
TRBJ1-2 | once | TRBD1 | TRBV18 | 15 | CASSPGTGRNYGYTF | TGTGCCAGCTCACCAGGGACAGGGAGAAACTATGGCTACACCTTC
TRBJ2-1 | NA | NA | TRBV5-1 | 13 | CASSPPSSHEQFF | TGCGCCAGCAGCCCCCCCAGCAGCCATGAGCAGTTCTTC
TRBJ1-1 | few | NA | TRBV11-3 | 13 | CASSLGRQVDAFF | TGTGCCAGCAGCTTAGGCCGGCAGGTGGATGCTTTCTTT
TRBJ1-3 | NA | NA | TRBV7-2 | 16 | CASSLEEGGSGYTIYF | TGTGCCAGCAGCTTAGAAGAGGGGGGTAGCGGTTACACCATATATTTT
TRBJ2-7 | NA | TRBD1 | TRBV6-1 | 14 | CASTPRGTIYEQYF | TGTGCCAGCACGCCCAGGGGGACGATCTACGAGCAGTACTTC
TRBJ1-5 | NA | NA | TRBV19 | 14 | CASRSRLANQPQHF | TGTGCCAGTAGATCTCGGTTGGCGAATCAGCCCCAGCATTTT
TRBJ2-7 | few | NA | TRBV20-1 | 11 | CSAEISREQYF | TGCAGTGCAGAGATCAGTCGCGAGCAGTACTTC
TRBJ1-1 | NA | NA | TRBV28 | 11 | CASRGARVAFF | TGTGCCAGCAGGGGGGCCAGGGTCGCTTTCTTT
TRBJ1-2 | NA | TRBD1 | TRBV12-3/TRBV12-4 | 13 | CASSGDRTYGYTF | TGTGCCAGCAGTGGGGACAGGACCTATGGCTACACCTTC
TRBJ1-1 | NA | NA | TRBV10-3 | 12 | CAINGGGTEAFF | TGTGCCATCAATGGGGGGGGGACTGAAGCTTTCTTT
TRBJ1-1 | NA | NA | TRBV7-9 | 14 | CASSQDLLNTEAFF | TGTGCCAGCAGCCAGGACCTTCTGAACACTGAAGCTTTCTTT
TRBJ2-3 | NA | NA | TRBV4-3 | 18 | CASSQGGGGGYSTDTQYF | TGCGCCAGCAGCCAAGGAGGGGGCGGGGGCTATAGCACAGATACGCAGTATTTT
TRBJ1-1 | NA | NA | TRBV6-1 | 13 | CASSEPGTTEAFF | TGTGCCAGCAGTGAACCAGGGACCACTGAAGCTTTCTTT
TRBJ1-5 | NA | TRBD1 | TRBV20-1 | 16 | CSAPGQGIYSNQPQHF | TGCAGTGCGCCGGGACAGGGAATTTATAGCAATCAGCCCCAGCATTTT
TRBJ1-1 | few | NA | TRBV7-8 | 15 | CASSSGSREGTEAFF | TGTGCCAGCAGCTCGGGGAGCAGGGAGGGGACTGAAGCTTTCTTT
TRBJ2-3 | NA | TRBD2 | TRBV10-3 | 15 | CAIREAGGITDTQYF | TGTGCCATCAGGGAAGCGGGGGGTATCACAGATACGCAGTATTTT
TRBJ1-1 | few | NA | TRBV6-5 | 15 | CASSSWDNLNTEAFF | TGTGCCAGCAGTTCCTGGGACAACCTGAACACTGAAGCTTTCTTT
TRBJ2-1 | NA | NA | TRBV20-1 | 14 | CSGRRDLTYNEQFF | TGCAGTGGGCGCCGGGACCTTACCTACAATGAGCAGTTCTTC
TRBJ1-2 | NA | NA | TRBV12-3/TRBV12-4 | 13 | CASSLALNYGYTF | TGTGCCAGCAGTTTAGCCCTTAACTATGGCTACACCTTC
TRBJ1-6 | NA | NA | TRBV7-2 | 14 | CASSPAPYNSPLHF | TGTGCCAGCAGCCCAGCTCCCTATAATTCACCCCTCCACTTT
TRBJ2-5 | NA | NA | TRBV20-1 | 15 | CSARDHRELQETQYF | TGCAGTGCTAGAGATCACCGGGAGCTCCAAGAGACCCAGTACTTC
TRBJ1-5 | NA | TRBD1 | TRBV2 | 12 | CASAGGNQPQHF | TGTGCCAGCGCAGGGGGGAATCAGCCCCAGCATTTT
TRBJ2-3 | few | TRBD2 | TRBV7-6 | 16 | CASSQRGGSSTDTQYF | TGTGCCAGCAGCCAGCGGGGGGGATCTAGCACAGATACGCAGTATTTT